This T cell receptor (beta chain) was found in a study of shared clonotypes between healthy human individuals. CD45RO-negative CD8 cells positively selected for CCR7 made up the naive population, which excluded terminally differentiated effector memory CD45RA+ cells. V lost 0 bases, J lost 1 base, and 4 bases lay in between. Germline V lookup: CDR1 SGHTS, CDR2 YDEGEE. CDR3 size: 13 residues. Sequencing was performed with immunoSEQ multiplex PCR; in TCRdb, only in-frame clones are kept and a portion is missing. Found here are some 2.1 million clones, roughly 95% of them singletons; the top ten hold roughly 1%.

The sample was naive CD8+ T cells sorted from blood. This clonotype was obtained from a man younger than 35 in good health. The chain combines TRBV5-8 with TRBJ1-1; D unresolved. CDR3 protein: CASSLVRNTEAFF. The CDR3 DNA is TGTGCCAGCAGCTTGGTGCGGAACACTGAAGCTTTCTTT.